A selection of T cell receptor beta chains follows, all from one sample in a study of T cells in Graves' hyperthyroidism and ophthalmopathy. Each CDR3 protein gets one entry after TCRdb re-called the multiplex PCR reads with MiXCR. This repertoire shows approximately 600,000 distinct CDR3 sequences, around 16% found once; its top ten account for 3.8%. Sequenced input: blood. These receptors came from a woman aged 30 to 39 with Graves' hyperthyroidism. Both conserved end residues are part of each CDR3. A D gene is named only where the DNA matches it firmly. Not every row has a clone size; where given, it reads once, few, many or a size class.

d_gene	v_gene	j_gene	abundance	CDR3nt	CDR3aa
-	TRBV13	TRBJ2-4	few	TGTGCCAGCAGCCGCGAGAACCGGGGAAACATTCAGTACTTC	CASSRENRGNIQYF
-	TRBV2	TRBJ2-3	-	TGTGCCAGCTCTTGGCTAATATCCACAGATACGCAGTATTTT	CASSWLISTDTQYF
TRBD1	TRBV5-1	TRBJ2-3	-	TGCGCCAGCAGCTTGAAGGGACAGGGGGCAACAGATACGCAGTGTTTT	CASSLKGQGATDTQCF
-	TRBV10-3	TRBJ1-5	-	TGTGCCATCAGTGATCGGTATCAGCCCCAGCATTTT	CAISDRYQPQHF
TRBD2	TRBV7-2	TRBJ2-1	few	TGTGCCAGCAGCTTAGAGCGGGAGCTCAATGAGCAGTTCTTC	CASSLERELNEQFF
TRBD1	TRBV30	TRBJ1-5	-	TGTGCCTGGAGCGTCGGGACAGCTAGCAATCAGCCCCAGCATTTT	CAWSVGTASNQPQHF
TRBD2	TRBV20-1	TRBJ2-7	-	TGCAGTGCTAGGGAGCGGGAGGACCGGCCCTACGAGCAGTACTTC	CSAREREDRPYEQYF
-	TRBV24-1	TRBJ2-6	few	TGTGCCACCAGTGAGGGGGCCAACGTCCTGACTTTC	CATSEGANVLTF
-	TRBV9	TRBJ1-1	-	TGTGCCAGCAGCCCCTACAGAGAAGATGAAGCTTTCTTT	CASSPYREDEAFF
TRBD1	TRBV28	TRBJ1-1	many	TGTGCCAGCAGTGGCACAGGGGGGACCACTGAAGCTTTCTTT	CASSGTGGTTEAFF
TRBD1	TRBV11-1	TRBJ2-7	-	TGTGCCAGCAGCGTCTCCGGGACAGCAACCTACGAGCAGTACTTC	CASSVSGTATYEQYF
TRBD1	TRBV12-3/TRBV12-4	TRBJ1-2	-	TGTGCCAGCAGTTCACAGGGGCTCAACTATGGCTACACCTTC	CASSSQGLNYGYTF
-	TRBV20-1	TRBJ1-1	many	TGCAGTGCTAGAGGAAGTGACACCCTCAACACTGAAGCTTTCTTT	CSARGSDTLNTEAFF
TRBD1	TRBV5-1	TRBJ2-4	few	TGCGCCAGCAGCTATGGAGGGACAGGGGGAAACATTCAGTACTTC	CASSYGGTGGNIQYF
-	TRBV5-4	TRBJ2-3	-	TGTGCCAGCAGCGTTGGGACAAGGAGCACAGATACGCAGTATTTT	CASSVGTRSTDTQYF
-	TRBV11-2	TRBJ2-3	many	TGTGCCAGCAGCCGGCGGACAGGCACAGATACGCAGTATTTT	CASSRRTGTDTQYF
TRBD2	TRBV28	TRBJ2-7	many	TGTGCCAGCAGTTCACCTACTAGCGGAACTTACTACGAGCAGTACTTC	CASSSPTSGTYYEQYF
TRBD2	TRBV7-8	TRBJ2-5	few	TGTGCCAGCAGCTTAGAGCGGGAGGGCCGGGAGACCCAGTACTTC	CASSLEREGRETQYF
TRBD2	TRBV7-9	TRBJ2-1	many	TGTGCCAGCAGCTTGCGGGAGGGAGGTGAGCAGTTCTTC	CASSLREGGEQFF
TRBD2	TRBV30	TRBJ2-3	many	TGTGCCTGGACTATACTAGCGGGAGGGGCAGATACGCAGTATTTT	CAWTILAGGADTQYF
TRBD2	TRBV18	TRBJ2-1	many	TGTGCCAGCTCACTCCTAACCCTAGCGGGGCGCAATGAGCAGTTCTTC	CASSLLTLAGRNEQFF
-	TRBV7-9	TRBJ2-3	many	TGTGCCAGCAGCTATATAGCTAGCACAGATACGCAGTATTTT	CASSYIASTDTQYF
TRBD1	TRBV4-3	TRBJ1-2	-	TGCGCCAGCAGCCATGACAGGGAAGGTGGCTACACCTTC	CASSHDREGGYTF
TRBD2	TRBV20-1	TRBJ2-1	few	TGCAGTGCTTCGACTCAAGCGGGAGGCTACAATGAGCAGTTCTTC	CSASTQAGGYNEQFF
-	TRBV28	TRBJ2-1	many	TGTGCCAGCAGTTTCGCGGATGAGCAGTTCTTC	CASSFADEQFF
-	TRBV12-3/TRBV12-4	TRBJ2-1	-	TGTGCCAGCAGTTTTAGTACGGGGGAGCAGTTCTTC	CASSFSTGEQFF
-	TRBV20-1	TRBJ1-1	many	TGCAGTGCTAGAGATAGGATAGGGGAAAGCACTGAAGCTTTCTTT	CSARDRIGESTEAFF
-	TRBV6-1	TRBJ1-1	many	TGTGCCAGCACCTCTGCAGGGGTGGTAGCTTTCTTT	CASTSAGVVAFF
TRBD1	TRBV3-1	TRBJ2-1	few	TGTGCCAGCAGCCAAGGTCGTCCGGGACAGGGTTTAGGAATCGGGAACAATGAGCAGTTCTTC	CASSQGRPGQGLGIGNNEQFF
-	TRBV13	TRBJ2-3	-	TGTGCCAGCAGCTTAGTGGAGGGGGAGAGAGCAGATACGCAGTATTTT	CASSLVEGERADTQYF
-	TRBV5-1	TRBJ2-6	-	TGCGCCAGCAGCTTGGCGTCGGCTGGGGCCAACGTCCTGACTTTC	CASSLASAGANVLTF
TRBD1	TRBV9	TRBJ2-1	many	TGTGCCAGCAGCCCTCGGACAGGGCGCTACAATGAGCAGTTCTTC	CASSPRTGRYNEQFF
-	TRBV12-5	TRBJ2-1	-	TGTGCTAGTGGTTCTAGACTAAATGAGCAGTTCTTC	CASGSRLNEQFF
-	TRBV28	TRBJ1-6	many	TGTGCCAGCAGTTTAATGGCTAATTCACCCCTCCACTTT	CASSLMANSPLHF
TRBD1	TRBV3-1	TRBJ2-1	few	TGTGCCAGCAGCCAAGACTGGGGACAGGGTCTCGATGAGCAGTTCTTC	CASSQDWGQGLDEQFF
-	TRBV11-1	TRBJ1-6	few	TGTGCCAGCAGCTTCGGGTTTGGTTCACCCCTCCACTTT	CASSFGFGSPLHF
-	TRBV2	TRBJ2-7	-	TGTGCCAGCAGTGAGGCAACTTATCCCTACGAGCAGTACTTC	CASSEATYPYEQYF
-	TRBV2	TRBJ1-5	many	TGTGCCAGCAGCAGGGACTCCTATAGCAATCAGCCCCAGCATTTT	CASSRDSYSNQPQHF
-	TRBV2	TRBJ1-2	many	TGTGCCAGCAGAGGCCTGGGAGGGGTGACCTATGGCTACACCTTC	CASRGLGGVTYGYTF
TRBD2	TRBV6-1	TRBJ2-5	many	TGTGCCAGCAGTTCCAGGACTAGCCCCCAAGAGACCCAGTACTTC	CASSSRTSPQETQYF
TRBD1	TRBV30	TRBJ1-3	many	TGTGCCTGGAGGGCCGGGACAGGGACAATCTCTGGAAACACCATATATTTT	CAWRAGTGTISGNTIYF
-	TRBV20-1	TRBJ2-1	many	TGCAGTGCTAGAGATGGTGTCTTTAAGAATGAGCAGTTCTTC	CSARDGVFKNEQFF
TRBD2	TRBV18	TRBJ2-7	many	TGTGCCAGCTCACCACCGGTAGCGGGTGGCGAGCAGTACTTC	CASSPPVAGGEQYF
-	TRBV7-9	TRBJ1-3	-	TGTGCCAGCAGCTTAGCGGGGGCGTATGGAAACACCATATATTTT	CASSLAGAYGNTIYF
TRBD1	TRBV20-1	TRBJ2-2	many	TGCAGTGAGTCGATTGGACGGTTCCGGGACAGGGTCGTCGGGGAGCTGTTTTTT	CSESIGRFRDRVVGELFF
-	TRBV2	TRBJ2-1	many	TGTGCCAGCAGACAGGGATACAATGAGCAGTTCTTC	CASRQGYNEQFF
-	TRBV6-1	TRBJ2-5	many	TGTGCCAGCAGTGAATATGGGGAGACCCAGTACTTC	CASSEYGETQYF
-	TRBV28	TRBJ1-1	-	TGTGCCTGCAGCCAACTCTTTAACACTGAAGCTTTCTTT	CACSQLFNTEAFF
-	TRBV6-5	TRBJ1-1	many	TGTGCCAGCAGTTACGGGGGACCCAACACTGAAGCTTTCTTT	CASSYGGPNTEAFF
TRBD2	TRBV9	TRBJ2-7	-	TGTGCCAGCAGCGTAGCCATCAAGCTAGCGGCCTCCTACGAGCAGTACTTC	CASSVAIKLAASYEQYF
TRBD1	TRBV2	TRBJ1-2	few	TGTGCCAGCAGCTACACGACAGGGCAAGGCTACACCTTC	CASSYTTGQGYTF
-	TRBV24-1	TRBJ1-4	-	TGTGCCACCAGTGACCCCCCTCGTGCAGACGATAATGAAAAACTGTTTTTT	CATSDPPRADDNEKLFF
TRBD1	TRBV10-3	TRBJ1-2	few	TGTGCCATCAGCCAACCGGGACAGGGGGCAGGTGGCTACACCTTC	CAISQPGQGAGGYTF
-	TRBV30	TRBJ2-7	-	TGTGCCTGGAGCACCAAGGACCAACAGTACGAGCAGTACTTC	CAWSTKDQQYEQYF
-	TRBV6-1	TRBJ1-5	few	TGTGCCAGCAGCCACGTGGGGGCTGGTCAGCCCCAGCATTTT	CASSHVGAGQPQHF
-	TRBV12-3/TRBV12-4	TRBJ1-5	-	TGTGCCAGCAGTTTTACTCAGGGTCCCAATCAGCCCCAGCATTTT	CASSFTQGPNQPQHF
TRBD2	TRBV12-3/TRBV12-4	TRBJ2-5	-	TGTGCCAGCAGTTGGCTAGCGGGCCAAGAGACCCAGTACTTC	CASSWLAGQETQYF